Shown below are 31 T cell receptor beta chains from a single sample sequenced in a study of control samples from healthy donors and cancer patients. TCRdb keeps only in-frame clones here, not all; method: immunoSEQ multiplex PCR. The sample has some 97,000 clones; more than 75% are singletons. Sequenced input: blood. The receptors derive from a woman between 50 and 59 years old in good health.

This chain links TRBV7-9 with TRBJ2-5, with no clear D. This CDR3 is 12 amino acids long. Trimming took off 5 bases at V and 5 bases at J, with 9 bases between the two ends. Germline-derived CDR1 and CDR2 are SEHNR and FQNEAQ (reference sequence). CDR3 protein: CASSLLWETQYF. The CDR3 DNA reads as TGTGCCAGCAGCCTCCTGTGGGAGACCCAGTACTTC. The variable domain in full, completed from reference TRBV7-9 and TRBJ2-5, reads DTGVSQNPRHKITKRGQNVTFRCDPISEHNRLYWYRQTLGQGPEFLTYFQNEAQLEKSRLLSDRFSAERPKGSFSTLEIQRTEQGDSAMYLCASSLLWETQYFGPGTRLLVL.

The genes are TRBV7-8 and TRBJ1-5, with D perhaps TRBD1 (5 bases). The germline gives CDR1 SGHVS, CDR2 FQNEAQ. CDR3 length: 15 amino acids. V lost 6 bases and J 1 base, leaving 13 bases between the germline ends. The CDR3 is CASSPARGSNQPQHF. The CDR3, as DNA: TGTGCCAGCAGTCCAGCACGGGGCAGCAATCAGCCCCAGCATTTT.

The chain is built from TRBV7-2 and TRBJ1-5; tentative D call: TRBD1 (5 bases). The germline V gene encodes CDR1 SGHTA and CDR2 FQGNSA. The CDR3 is 16 residues long. The V end was cut by 8 bases, the J end by 2 bases, with 19 bases between. The CDR3 nucleotides read TGTGCCAGCGAGGGGTTTGGCTCGGGGGGCAATCAGCCCCAGCATTTT. Residues: CASEGFGSGGNQPQHF.

This clone showed up just a few times. This chain joins TRBV5-4 and TRBJ1-2; D is unclear. This CDR3 comprises 15 residues. Deletions cut 4 bases from V and 2 bases from J, with 15 bases between. CDR1 is SGHNT and CDR2 is YYREEE in the germline V gene (reference sequence). The DNA of the CDR3 is TGTGCCAGCAGCCCACTAGGAACCTTGAACTATGGCTACACCTTC. Amino acid sequence: CASSPLGTLNYGYTF.

The chain couples TRBV6-1 to TRBJ2-3, with 11 bases aligning to TRBD2. Trimming cost V 2 bases and J 0 bases; bases outside gene matches: 4. Looked up from germline, CDR1 is MNHNS and CDR2 is SASEGT. The CDR3 length is 17 residues. The CDR3 reads CASSEQGLAASTDTQYF. The CDR3 DNA is TGTGCCAGCAGTGAACAGGGACTAGCGGCTAGCACAGATACGCAGTATTTT.

V usage is TRBV6-2 or TRBV6-3 and J usage is TRBJ2-3, with D perhaps matching TRBD1 (6 bases). Per germline, CDR1 MNHEY and CDR2 SVGEGT. The CDR3 consists of 11 residues. Trimming pared 5 bases from V and 6 bases from J, leaving 6 bases between. CDR3 in DNA: TGTGCCAGCAGTCAGGGGGATACGCAGTATTTT. Protein product: CASSQGDTQYF.

This chain links TRBV30 with TRBJ1-6; a weak D match, TRBD1 (6 bases). V was clipped by 7 bases and J by 9 bases, with 13 bases between them. The V gene's germline CDR1 is GTSNPN and CDR2 SVGIG (reference sequence). This CDR3 comprises 12 residues. The CDR3 nucleotides are TGTGCCTTTATATTGGGGGCTTCACCCCTCCACTTT. Its translation: CAFILGASPLHF.

This chain joins TRBV7-2 and TRBJ2-2; D assignment may be TRBD1 or TRBD2 (5 bases each). Trimming stripped 9 bases from V and 1 base from J, with 12 bases between. This CDR3 contains 14 residues. Germline lookup yields CDR1 SGHTA and CDR2 FQGNSA. The CDR3 nucleotides are TGTGCCAGAAAGCCTGGGGGGAACACCGGGGAGCTGTTTTTT. Its protein is CARKPGGNTGELFF.

The CDR3 coding sequence is TGTGCCATTAAACCTAGCTCCTACAATGAGCAGTTCTTC. It specifies CAIKPSSYNEQFF. The gene calls are TRBV7-9 and TRBJ2-1; no clear D gene. Germline V gene data show CDR1 as SEHNR and CDR2 as FQNEAQ (reference sequence). Trimming pared 10 bases from V and 0 bases from J, leaving 10 bases between. The CDR3 is made up of 13 amino acids.

The chain uses TRBV29-1 and TRBJ1-1; D is unresolved. Trimming cost V 6 bases and J 7 bases, with 24 bases left between them. This CDR3 spans 15 amino acids. Germline lookup yields CDR1 SQVTM and CDR2 ANQGSEA. The CDR3 here is CSVTPRMRASSEAFF. The DNA for the CDR3 is TGCAGCGTCACACCCAGGATGCGGGCATCGAGTGAAGCTTTCTTT.

The rearrangement links TRBV30 to TRBJ1-5, with a possible D match to TRBD1 (5 bases). The CDR3 spans 14 residues. Trimming left V 3 bases short and J 6 bases short, with 15 bases between. Per the germline V gene, CDR1 is GTSNPN and CDR2 is SVGIG (reference sequence). CDR3 DNA: TGTGCCTGGAGAGATACTGGGGGATTTCAGCCCCAGCATTTT. It translates to CAWRDTGGFQPQHF.

The rearrangement joins TRBV20-1 to TRBJ2-4, with D unresolved. CDR1 and CDR2 from the germline V gene are DFQATT and SNEGSKA (reference sequence). CDR3 length equals 11 residues. V lost 6 bases and J 0 bases, leaving 3 bases between the germline ends. The CDR3 nucleotides are TGCAGTGCCCGAGCCAAAAACATTCAGTACTTC. As protein: CSARAKNIQYF.

A few counts support this clone. The chain employs TRBV15 and TRBJ1-5, with 8 bases matching TRBD1. Per germline, CDR1 LNHNV and CDR2 YYDKDF (reference sequence). Losses at the gene ends were 0 bases for V and 6 bases for J; bases not matched to a gene: 13. The CDR3 runs 18 residues. The CDR3 reads CATSRDTLIRTGPQPQHF. For the CDR3, the DNA is TGTGCCACCAGCAGAGATACGTTAATTAGGACAGGGCCTCAGCCCCAGCATTTT.

The genes are TRBV2 and TRBJ1-1; D may be TRBD1 (5 bases). This CDR3 is built from 11 residues. Germline V gene lookup returns CDR1 SNHLY and CDR2 FYNNEI. The germline V and J ends were trimmed by 10 bases and 5 bases, with 11 bases remaining between them. CDR3 amino acids: CATSRATEAFF. DNA of the CDR3: TGTGCCACCTCCAGGGCGACTGAAGCTTTCTTT.

This clone was recorded only once. This rearrangement joins TRBV19 to TRBJ1-1, with 7 bases lining up with TRBD1. Germline V CDR1 and CDR2: LNHDA, SQIVND (reference sequence). The ends lost 3 bases at V and 6 bases at J; junction bases unmatched: 7. This CDR3 region has 14 residues. The CDR3 nucleotides read TGTGCCAGTAGTATGGACAGGCGCCCCGCTGAAGCTTTCTTT. Protein: CASSMDRRPAEAFF. The full variable domain, completed using reference TRBV19 and TRBJ1-1, is DGGITQSPKYLFRKEGQNVTLSCEQNLNHDAMYWYRQDPGQGLRLIYYSQIVNDFQKGDIAEGYSVSREKKESFPLTVTSAQKNPTAFYLCASSMDRRPAEAFFGQGTRLTVV.

This clone has a single count. The DNA for the CDR3 is TGTGCCTGGAGGGGAGGCCTGAGGGGGGGAGAGCAGTACTTC. Amino acids: CAWRGGLRGGEQYF. The chain joins TRBV30 to TRBJ2-7; TRBD2 might be the D (7 bases). V shed 3 bases and J shed 7 bases, with 19 bases lying between them. The germline CDR1 and CDR2 sequences are GTSNPN and SVGIG (reference sequence). The CDR3 has 14 amino acids.

This chain links TRBV3-1 (or the pseudogene TRBV3-2) with TRBJ2-5; unclear D gene. Trimming shortened V by 4 bases and J by 5 bases, and 8 bases separated the two germline ends. The CDR3 sequence is 12 residues long. Germline-derived CDR1 and CDR2 are LGHDT and YNNKEL (reference sequence). DNA of the CDR3: TGTGCCAGCAGCCGGGTAGCCGAGACCCAGTACTTC. It yields the protein CASSRVAETQYF.

The gene calls are TRBV2 and TRBJ1-1; a possible D gene is TRBD1 (6 bases). The CDR3 runs 15 residues. V was trimmed by 8 bases and J by 0 bases, leaving 16 bases between them. Per germline, CDR1 SNHLY and CDR2 FYNNEI. CDR3 in DNA: TGTGCCAGCCGACAGGAAACCATCATGAACACTGAAGCTTTCTTT. As protein: CASRQETIMNTEAFF.

The chain carries TRBV2 and TRBJ2-5; no firm D call. With 5 bases removed from V and 10 bases from J, the gap between germline ends came to 17 bases. This CDR3 spans 13 amino acids. Germline V gene lookup returns CDR1 SNHLY and CDR2 FYNNEI. Here the CDR3 DNA reads TGTGCCAGCAGTCCAGAGGACCTCCGAGGCCAGTACTTC. It codes for CASSPEDLRGQYF.

The chain is built from TRBV4-1 and TRBJ2-1; D not certain. V was clipped by 3 bases and J by 10 bases, with 13 bases between them. CDR1 MGHRA and CDR2 YSYEKL come from the germline V gene. The CDR3 has 13 amino acids. Here the CDR3 DNA reads TGCGCCAGCAGCCAGGAACTCCAACGAGAGCAGTTCTTC. Translated, it gives CASSQELQREQFF.

This clone was counted once. The V call is TRBV29-1, the J call TRBJ2-1; perhaps TRBD1 as D (6 bases). CDR3 size: 13 residues. V was trimmed by 2 bases and J by 5 bases, leaving 10 bases between them. Germline assignment: CDR1 SQVTM and CDR2 ANQGSEA. The CDR3 DNA reads TGCAGCGTTGAATGGACAGCCAACAATGAGCAGTTCTTC. Translating gives CSVEWTANNEQFF.

V and J are TRBV25-1 and TRBJ2-5; 9 bases agree with TRBD1. This CDR3 is built from 18 residues. With 7 bases clipped from V and 4 bases from J, the junction kept 19 bases outside the gene matches. Germline CDR1 and CDR2: MGHDK and SYGVNS. The CDR3 sequence is CASTPQKAGQGLLETQYF. The CDR3 DNA reads as TGTGCCAGCACCCCCCAAAAGGCGGGACAGGGCTTGTTAGAGACCCAGTACTTC.

This chain links TRBV27 with TRBJ1-2; tentative D call: TRBD1 (5 bases). Germline V lookup: CDR1 MNHEY, CDR2 SMNVEV (reference sequence). CDR3 length: 13 amino acids. The germline V and J ends were trimmed by 3 bases and 8 bases, with 13 bases remaining between them. In nucleotides, the CDR3 is TGTGCCAGCAGTTTCCCCGGGGCCGTAGGCTACACCTTC. Protein: CASSFPGAVGYTF.

The rearrangement uses TRBV11-2 and TRBJ2-3, with 7 bases fitting TRBD2. The CDR3 has 15 residues. Germline loops: CDR1 SGHAT, CDR2 FQNNGV. Trimming took 7 bases from V and 6 from J; bases not matched to a gene: 13. CDR3 nucleotides: TGTGCCAGCACAACCCAAGGCGGGAGATGGGATACGCAGTATTTT. It specifies CASTTQGGRWDTQYF. The full variable domain, in which reference TRBV11-2 and TRBJ2-3 provide the parts outside the CDR3, is EAGVAQSPRYKIIEKRQSVAFWCNPISGHATLYWYQQILGQGPKLLIQFQNNGVVDDSQLPKDRFSAERLKGVDSTLKIQPAKLEDSAVYLCASTTQGGRWDTQYFGPGTRLTVL.

This rearrangement joins TRBV6-1 to TRBJ2-1; D tentatively fits TRBD1 or TRBD2 (5 bases each). Trimming left V 1 base short and J 2 bases short, with 12 bases between. CDR1 and CDR2 (germline): MNHNS, SASEGT. CDR3 length equals 16 residues. For the CDR3, the DNA is TGTGCCAGCAGTGAAGACTGGGGGAGAGCCTACAATGAGCAGTTCTTC. This translates into CASSEDWGRAYNEQFF.

This clone showed up just once. V usage is TRBV27 and J usage is TRBJ2-1, with D perhaps being TRBD1 or TRBD2 (5 bases each). Germline V gene sequence: CDR1 MNHEY, CDR2 SMNVEV (reference sequence). This CDR3 spans 15 amino acids. Trimming took 6 bases from V and 7 from J, leaving 19 bases between them. As DNA, the CDR3 is TGTGCCAGCAGCCAATATAGGGGTGGGGGAAATGAGCAGTTCTTC. Amino acids: CASSQYRGGGNEQFF.

The rearrangement links TRBV19 to TRBJ1-3; D perhaps matches TRBD1 (5 bases). CDR1 and CDR2 from the germline V gene are LNHDA and SQIVND (reference sequence). The length of the CDR3 is 15 residues. CDR3 protein: CVSSNSRASGNTIYF. The CDR3 nucleotides are TGTGTCTCCAGCAACTCCAGGGCGTCTGGAAACACCATATATTTT. The whole variable domain, filled in from reference TRBV19 and TRBJ1-3, reads DGGITQSPKYLFRKEGQNVTLSCEQNLNHDAMYWYRQDPGQGLRLIYYSQIVNDFQKGDIAEGYSVSREKKESFPLTVTSAQKNPTAFYLCVSSNSRASGNTIYFGEGSWLTVV.

The chain couples TRBV9 to TRBJ2-1, with 10 positions matching TRBD2. V was pared by 2 bases and J by 7 bases, with 15 bases of the junction left unmatched. The CDR3 length is 18 residues. CDR1 is SGDLS and CDR2 is YYNGEE in the germline V gene. The CDR3 DNA reads as TGTGCCAGCAGCGTGCCTAGCGGGGGCGAGGGGGACTTTAATGAGCAGTTCTTC. It specifies CASSVPSGGEGDFNEQFF.

The CDR3 region is CASSTGLATDTQYF. The CDR3 DNA follows: TGTGCCAGCAGTACGGGACTTGCAACAGATACGCAGTATTTT. V usage is TRBV5-4 and J usage is TRBJ2-3; D is perhaps TRBD2 (6 bases). CDR3 size: 14 residues. Germline CDR1 SGHNT, CDR2 YYREEE (reference sequence). The V and J ends lost 5 bases and 3 bases respectively, with 13 bases between them.

The rearrangement joins TRBV13 to TRBJ2-1; possibly TRBD2 for D (6 bases). V shed 4 bases and J shed 9 bases, with 22 bases lying between them. The V gene's germline CDR1 is PRHDT and CDR2 FYEKMQ (reference sequence). The CDR3 totals 16 residues. CDR3 DNA: TGTGCCAGCAGCTCACTAGCCTACGAGGGCCGGGGTGAGCAGTTCTTC. As protein: CASSSLAYEGRGEQFF.

The genes are TRBV9 and TRBJ2-7; TRBD1 is a possible D gene (5 bases). This CDR3 region has 14 residues. The V gene's germline CDR1 is SGDLS and CDR2 YYNGEE. Trimming removed 7 bases from V and 1 base from J, with 15 bases in between. The CDR3 DNA follows: TGTGCCAGCTCGCCAGGGCCCTCGTCCTACGAGCAGTACTTC. Translation gives CASSPGPSSYEQYF.